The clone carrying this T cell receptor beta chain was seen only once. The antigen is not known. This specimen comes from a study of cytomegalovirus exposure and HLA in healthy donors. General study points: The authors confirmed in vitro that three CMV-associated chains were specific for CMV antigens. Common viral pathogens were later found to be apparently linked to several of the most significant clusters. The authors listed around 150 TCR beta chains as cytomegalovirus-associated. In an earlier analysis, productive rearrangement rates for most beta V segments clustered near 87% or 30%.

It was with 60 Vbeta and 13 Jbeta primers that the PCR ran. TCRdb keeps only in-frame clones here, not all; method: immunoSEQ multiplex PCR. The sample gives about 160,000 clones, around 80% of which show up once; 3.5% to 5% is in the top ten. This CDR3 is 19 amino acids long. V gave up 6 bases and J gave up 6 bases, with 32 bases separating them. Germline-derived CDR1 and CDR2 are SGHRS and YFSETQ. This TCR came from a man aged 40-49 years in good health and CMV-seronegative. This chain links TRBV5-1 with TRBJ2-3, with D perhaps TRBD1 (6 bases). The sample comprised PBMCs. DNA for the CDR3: TGCGCCAGCACCCAGCTTCCCCCCACAACCCGAGGGGGTGGCGATACGCAGTATTTT. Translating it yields CASTQLPPTTRGGGDTQYF.